This T cell receptor (beta chain) is drawn from a study of cytotoxic CD8 clonotypes in ibrutinib-treated CLL. Clones were sequenced by immunoSEQ multiplex PCR, and TCRdb holds only the in-frame ones, with some missing. This repertoire shows around 140,000 clones, 70% to 90% found once; its top ten account for 7.5% to 8%. The specimen comprised PBMCs, sampled after 36 months of ibrutinib treatment. This clonotype was sampled from a human donor with chronic lymphocytic leukemia.

CDR3: CASSPGERYF. The DNA for the CDR3 is TGTGCCAGCAGCCCCGGAGAGAGATACTTC. The chain employs TRBV7-9 and TRBJ2-7; no firm D call. The CDR3 contains 10 residues. Germline V gene sequence: CDR1 SEHNR, CDR2 FQNEAQ (reference sequence). Trimming took 5 bases from V and 13 from J, leaving 12 bases between them. Full variable domain (missing parts from reference TRBV7-9 and TRBJ2-7): DTGVSQNPRHKITKRGQNVTFRCDPISEHNRLYWYRQTLGQGPEFLTYFQNEAQLEKSRLLSDRFSAERPKGSFSTLEIQRTEQGDSAMYLCASSPGERYFGPGTRLTVT.